This T cell receptor (beta chain) is drawn from a study of human T cells and chemical hapten exposure. Whole-study context: DPC (0.01%) was patch tested on the upper back and read at 6 days. Overall study findings and caveats: There was no change with DPC sensitization in TCRs above 1 in 1000 frequency.

This clonotype was counted between two and nine times. Its matching antigen is unknown. The time point: patch test 2, 6 weeks after DPC sensitization. Treatment here: therapeutic diphenylcyclopropenone sensitization with weekly scalp DPC. Prior to each patch test being applied, blood was drawn. Alopecia patients deemed DPC-suitable, aged 18 to 70, excluding pregnancy. V shed 3 bases and J shed 1 base, with 6 bases lying between them. This CDR3 spans 12 amino acids. Germline V gene data show CDR1 as DFQATT and CDR2 as SNEGSKA (reference sequence). In TCRdb, the RACE reads were re-called with MiXCR into one record per CDR3 protein. The sample holds roughly 96,000 distinct CDR3 sequences; over 7.5% are singletons and the top ten take about 2%.

The sample in question was whole blood, obtained in connection with sensitization to the hapten diphenylcyclopropenone (DPC). The chain is built from TRBV20-1 and TRBJ1-1; D ambiguous. This receptor was obtained from a woman aged 40 to 50 with alopecia areata. Some clones in this sample may be carry-over from other donors' samples. The CDR3 nucleotides read TGCAGTGCTAGGTTTGGGAACACTGAAGCTTTCTTT. This encodes CSARFGNTEAFF.